The rows below give T cell receptor beta chains drawn from one sample of a study of T cells after posttransplantation cyclophosphamide. Clones were read by immunoSEQ multiplex PCR, and TCRdb kept only the in-frame ones, dropping some. The sample was found to contain roughly 41,000 clones, and every one recurs. Material for sequencing was PBMCs. The source of these receptors is a man between 25 and 39 years old in good health and a related stem cell transplant donor. CDR3s include the opening cysteine and the closing phenylalanine or tryptophan. Fields, in order: J gene, clone size, D gene, V gene, CDR3 DNA, CDR3 protein. A D gene is named only where the DNA matches it firmly. The listing skips clone size in some rows; elsewhere it reads once, few, many or a size class.

J: TRBJ2-7; size: -; D: -; V: TRBV6-5; DNA: TGTGCCAGCAGTTACTCACGCGGGGATACCTACGAGCAGTACTTC; CDR3: CASSYSRGDTYEQYF
J: TRBJ2-2; size: many; D: -; V: TRBV12-3/TRBV12-4; DNA: TGTGCCAGCAGTTCCACGCTAGAAAGAATTACCGGGGAGCTGTTTTTT; CDR3: CASSSTLERITGELFF
J: TRBJ1-2; size: many; D: -; V: TRBV5-1; DNA: TGCGCCAGCAGCCCAGGACAGCTTAACTATGGCTACACCTTC; CDR3: CASSPGQLNYGYTF
J: TRBJ2-3; size: many; D: TRBD2; V: TRBV18; DNA: TGTGCCAGCTCACGCTGGACTAGCGGGGGCACAGATACGCAGTATTTT; CDR3: CASSRWTSGGTDTQYF
J: TRBJ1-2; size: many; D: -; V: TRBV5-8; DNA: TGTGCCAGCAGCTTGCTGTTCTATGGCTACACCTTC; CDR3: CASSLLFYGYTF
J: TRBJ2-3; size: few; D: -; V: TRBV7-3; DNA: TGTGCCAGCAGCATTATCGGGACTAGCACAGATACGCAGTATTTT; CDR3: CASSIIGTSTDTQYF
J: TRBJ2-3; size: few; D: -; V: TRBV11-2; DNA: TGTGCCAGCAGCCTAATAGATACGCAGTATTTT; CDR3: CASSLIDTQYF
J: TRBJ1-2; size: many; D: TRBD1; V: TRBV28; DNA: TGTGCCAGCAGTTCCGGCGGACAGGGCGGGAAGTATGGCTACACCTTC; CDR3: CASSSGGQGGKYGYTF
J: TRBJ1-6; size: many; D: -; V: TRBV2; DNA: TGTGCCAGCAGACCCGACAGGCCACCCCTCCACTTT; CDR3: CASRPDRPPLHF
J: TRBJ1-4; size: many; D: -; V: TRBV11-2; DNA: TGTGCCAGCAGCTTCAGGGCCGAAAAACTGTTTTTT; CDR3: CASSFRAEKLFF
J: TRBJ2-5; size: few; D: TRBD1; V: TRBV12-3/TRBV12-4; DNA: TGTGCCAGCAGCCCGACCGGACAGGATCAAGAGACCCAGTACTTC; CDR3: CASSPTGQDQETQYF
J: TRBJ1-6; size: many; D: TRBD1; V: TRBV6-6; DNA: TGTGCCAACGGACAGGGGAATTCACCCCTCCACTTT; CDR3: CANGQGNSPLHF
J: TRBJ2-2; size: -; D: -; V: TRBV5-1; DNA: TGCGCCAGCAGCTCCCTTTTCGGCGGCGCGAACACCGGGGAGCTGTTTTTT; CDR3: CASSSLFGGANTGELFF
J: TRBJ1-2; size: many; D: -; V: TRBV19; DNA: TGTGCCAGTAGTATCGTCGGCAGGGCCACCTATGGCTACACCTTC; CDR3: CASSIVGRATYGYTF
J: TRBJ1-1; size: many; D: -; V: TRBV18; DNA: TGTGCCAGCTCACCACGTGGGGGGGAGAACACTGAAGCTTTCTTT; CDR3: CASSPRGGENTEAFF
J: TRBJ1-2; size: many; D: TRBD1; V: TRBV6-5; DNA: TGTGCCAGCAGACCCAGACAGGGACCGTCGAGCTACACCTTC; CDR3: CASRPRQGPSSYTF
J: TRBJ1-6; size: many; D: -; V: TRBV4-1; DNA: TGCGCCAGCAGCCAAGTTGACAGGACTAATTCACCCCTCCACTTT; CDR3: CASSQVDRTNSPLHF
J: TRBJ2-7; size: many; D: TRBD2; V: TRBV7-3; DNA: TGTGCCAGCAGCTTGGAGTTAGCGGGAACCTACGAGCAGTACTTC; CDR3: CASSLELAGTYEQYF
J: TRBJ1-5; size: many; D: -; V: TRBV18; DNA: TGTGCCAGCTCACCGGGCCCAGGGGTGGATCAGCCCCAGCATTTT; CDR3: CASSPGPGVDQPQHF
J: TRBJ2-1; size: many; D: TRBD1; V: TRBV5-1; DNA: TGCGCCAGCAGCTTGGCCCTTGACAGGGCGGCCAGAAATGAGCAGTTCTTC; CDR3: CASSLALDRAARNEQFF
J: TRBJ2-3; size: many; D: -; V: TRBV12-3/TRBV12-4; DNA: TGTGCCAGCAGTTTAGGGCGGGGGCAGTATTTT; CDR3: CASSLGRGQYF
J: TRBJ2-7; size: few; D: -; V: TRBV5-6; DNA: TGTGCCAGCAGCTTGGGGCAGGGAGACGAGCAGTACTTC; CDR3: CASSLGQGDEQYF
J: TRBJ1-5; size: medium-sized; D: TRBD1; V: TRBV27; DNA: TGTGCCAGCAGTTCACGGACAGGGGAAAGGCAGCCCCAGCATTTT; CDR3: CASSSRTGERQPQHF
J: TRBJ2-1; size: many; D: TRBD2; V: TRBV5-1; DNA: TGCGCCAGCAGGCCAGCGGGGGTTCCCTACAATGAGCAGTTCTTC; CDR3: CASRPAGVPYNEQFF
J: TRBJ1-5; size: few; D: TRBD1; V: TRBV28; DNA: TGTGCCAGCAGCCCCACAGGGGCAGGTCAGCCCCAGCATTTT; CDR3: CASSPTGAGQPQHF
J: TRBJ2-2; size: -; D: TRBD2; V: TRBV7-3; DNA: TGTGCCAGCAGCTTAAAAGCGGGGGGGCCCGGAGGAAACGGGGAGCTGTTTTTT; CDR3: CASSLKAGGPGGNGELFF
J: TRBJ2-7; size: many; D: -; V: TRBV5-1; DNA: TGCGCCAGCAGCCGGGACTTGGGGTACGAGCAGTACTTC; CDR3: CASSRDLGYEQYF
J: TRBJ1-3; size: many; D: -; V: TRBV10-1; DNA: TGCGCCAGCAGTGCTGAAGGGTTTACTGGAAACACCATATATTTT; CDR3: CASSAEGFTGNTIYF